The 14 T cell receptor beta chains reported below all come from one sample, sequenced in a study of shared clonotypes between healthy human individuals (dated by TCRdb to the early 2020s). Library preparation was by the immunoSEQ multiplex PCR assay. Sourced from immuneACCESS, this table was stored by TCRdb with only in-frame sequences that have V and J called. A share of the clones is absent; for the studies checked, an unresolved V gene accounts for under half, and the remainder has no known explanation. The sample table shows 1.5 million to 2.5 million clones, and 85% to 95% are seen once. Of the sample, 0.9% to 1.5% falls within the top ten clones. For the CD8 naive samples, CD45RO-negative cells were positively selected for CCR7, yielding a CD45RA+CCR7+ population from which TemRA cells were excluded. The sequencing input was naive CD8+ T cells sorted from blood. The sample's cell subset or site, from its label and the paper: CD45RA+CCR7+. The receptors were gathered from a man younger than 35 in good health.

The chain recombines TRBV11-2 with TRBJ2-3, with 10 bases matching TRBD2. The CDR3 spans 18 residues. Trimming at V came to 1 base and at J to 3 bases, leaving 10 bases not matched to a gene. Germline V gene sequence: CDR1 SGHAT, CDR2 FQNNGV. The CDR3: CASSLGSSGRAWTDTQYF. In DNA form, the CDR3 reads TGTGCCAGCAGCTTAGGTAGCAGCGGGAGGGCCTGGACAGATACGCAGTATTTT.

The chain combines TRBV5-1 with TRBJ2-1; 10 bases agree with TRBD1. The CDR3 consists of 19 residues. Germline V lookup: CDR1 SGHRS, CDR2 YFSETQ. Trimming took 4 bases from V and 0 from J; bases not matched to a gene: 13. For the CDR3, the DNA is TGCGCCAGCAGCGGGGGACAGGGGACGAGACCTTACTCCTACAATGAGCAGTTCTTC. This translates into CASSGGQGTRPYSYNEQFF. The whole variable domain, remainder taken from reference TRBV5-1 and TRBJ2-1, is KAGVTQTPRYLIKTRGQQVTLSCSPISGHRSVSWYQQTPGQGLQFLFEYFSETQRNKGNFPGRFSGRQFSNSRSEMNVSTLELGDSALYLCASSGGQGTRPYSYNEQFFGPGTRLTVL.

CDR3 in DNA: TGTGCCAGCAGTCCCCTGGGACAAGCCATATATGGCTACACCTTC. Protein product: CASSPLGQAIYGYTF. This rearrangement joins TRBV6-5 to TRBJ1-2; D is perhaps TRBD1 (6 bases). V was trimmed by 5 bases and J by 5 bases, leaving 18 bases between them. CDR1 MNHEY and CDR2 SVGAGI come from the germline V gene. This CDR3 region has 15 residues.

Turning to this clone: The same CDR3 also results from other DNA sequences found in this sample. The rearrangement joins TRBV6-5 to TRBJ2-5, with D perhaps assigned TRBD1 or TRBD2 (6 bases each). V was clipped by 0 bases and J by 1 base, with 9 bases between them. The V gene's germline CDR1 is MNHEY and CDR2 SVGAGI. CDR3 size: 15 residues. In DNA form, the CDR3 reads TGTGCCAGCAGTTACTCCGGGGGCACCCAAGAGACCCAGTACTTC. Translated, it gives CASSYSGGTQETQYF.

The chain has TRBV5-6 and TRBJ2-1, with D unresolved. The germline CDR1 and CDR2 sequences are SGHDT and YYEEEE. V lost 1 base and J 7 bases, leaving 18 bases between the germline ends. The CDR3 sequence is 16 residues long. This CDR3 reads CASSLPKGYAVNEQFF. The CDR3 DNA reads TGTGCCAGCAGCTTGCCGAAGGGATACGCGGTGAATGAGCAGTTCTTC.

The rearrangement joins TRBV19 to TRBJ1-1; D is possibly TRBD1 (5 bases). The CDR3 is 12 amino acids. Trimming cost V 7 bases and J 4 bases, with 10 bases left between them. CDR1 and CDR2 (germline): LNHDA, SQIVND (reference sequence). The CDR3 coding sequence is TGTGCCAGTATGGGGCAGGGCACTGAAGCTTTCTTT. Translation: CASMGQGTEAFF.

V is TRBV4-1 and J is TRBJ2-7; D ambiguous. Per the germline V gene, CDR1 is MGHRA and CDR2 is YSYEKL. The CDR3 has 15 amino acids. V was trimmed by 0 bases and J by 6 bases, leaving 15 bases between them. This CDR3 reads CASSQEPGFVSEQYF. The CDR3 DNA follows: TGCGCCAGCAGCCAAGAGCCCGGATTCGTCTCCGAGCAGTACTTC.

This chain uses TRBV27 with TRBJ1-6; D is ambiguous. Germline V gives CDR1 MNHEY, CDR2 SMNVEV (reference sequence). CDR3 length: 15 amino acids. With 7 bases removed from V and 11 bases from J, the gap between germline ends came to 21 bases. The CDR3 here is CASTLDPGVGTPLHF. The CDR3 DNA reads TGTGCCAGCACCCTGGACCCAGGAGTGGGGACACCCCTCCACTTT.

The CDR3 DNA reads TGCGCCAGCAGTGTCCAGGACAGGGGGATCAATGAGCAGTTCTTC. As protein: CASSVQDRGINEQFF. This chain uses TRBV10-2 with TRBJ2-1, with 10 bases fitting TRBD1. The ends lost 4 bases at V and 6 bases at J; junction bases unmatched: 6. This CDR3 contains 15 residues. Germline CDR1 WSHSY, CDR2 SAAADI.

The V and J genes are TRBV28 and TRBJ2-7; D is undetermined. Per the germline V gene, CDR1 is MDHEN and CDR2 is SYDVKM. CDR3 size: 14 residues. Trimming cost V 2 bases and J 1 base, with 9 bases left between them. In nucleotides, the CDR3 is TGTGCCAGCAGTTTACAGGAGAATTCCTACGAGCAGTACTTC. Protein product: CASSLQENSYEQYF.

The rearrangement uses TRBV10-2 and TRBJ1-1, with D possibly matching TRBD1 (5 bases). The germline V and J ends were trimmed by 0 bases and 10 bases, with 6 bases remaining between them. The CDR3 totals 11 residues. Looked up from germline, CDR1 is WSHSY and CDR2 is SAAADI. The CDR3, as DNA: TGCGCCAGCAGTGAGTCTGGGGGAGCTTTCTTT. It codes for CASSESGGAFF.

The chain is built from TRBV14 and TRBJ2-7, with TRBD2 as a possible D gene (6 bases). Trimming pared 4 bases from V and 2 bases from J, leaving 15 bases between. Germline CDR1 SGHDN, CDR2 FVKESK. This CDR3 contains 15 residues. The CDR3 DNA reads TGTGCCAGCAGCCCCGTGGGCGGGATAGCCTACGAGCAGTACTTC. It translates to CASSPVGGIAYEQYF.

This clone was seen only a few times. DNA of the CDR3: TGTGCCAGCAGTGGCGGGACAGGCCTCATGAACACTGAAGCTTTCTTT. This encodes CASSGGTGLMNTEAFF. This chain uses TRBV6-1 with TRBJ1-1; TRBD1 matches at 8 bases. Trimming removed 4 bases from V and 0 bases from J; junction bases left unmatched: 7. Germline CDR1 reads MNHNS; CDR2 reads SASEGT. The CDR3 spans 16 residues.

This clone has only one observation. The chain links TRBV7-9 to TRBJ2-1, with TRBD2 identical over 7 bases. This CDR3 spans 17 amino acids. Germline CDR1 is SEHNR and CDR2 is FQNEAQ (reference sequence). V lost 5 bases and J lost 7; bases outside the gene matches: 17. The CDR3 is CASSPPAGEKVWNEQFF. In nucleotides, the CDR3 is TGTGCCAGCAGCCCCCCCGCGGGAGAGAAGGTATGGAATGAGCAGTTCTTC.